A selection of T cell receptor beta chains follows, all from one sample in a study of human T cells and chemical hapten exposure. TCRdb reanalysed the RACE reads using MiXCR and keeps one entry per CDR3 protein. The sample has 150,000 to 200,000 distinct CDR3 sequences, 30% seen once. The sequenced sample was whole blood, obtained in connection with sensitization to the hapten diphenylcyclopropenone (DPC). The receptors stem from a woman under 40 with alopecia areata. Some clones in this sample may be carry-over from other donors' samples. Each CDR3 is given with its conserved first and last residue. Fields, in order: clone size, D gene, J gene, V gene, CDR3 DNA, CDR3 protein. D genes are given only for firm matches. Clone size is given for some rows only: seen once, a few or many times, or a class if the clone is expanded.

. | TRBD1 | TRBJ1-2 | TRBV10-3 | TGTGCCATCTCAAGTCGCCCGGGACAGGGGGTGTCTCTCTATGGCTACACCTTC | CAISSRPGQGVSLYGYTF
few | TRBD1 | TRBJ2-4 | TRBV11-2 | TGTGCCAGCAGCCCGGGACAGGGGTACAAAAACATTCAGTACTTC | CASSPGQGYKNIQYF
. | . | TRBJ2-7 | TRBV29-1 | TGCAGCGTTGAGTCGGGGGCGGACGGACCTTACGAGCAGTACTTC | CSVESGADGPYEQYF
few | . | TRBJ2-7 | TRBV4-1 | TGCGCCAGCAGCCAAGGAGGGGGGTACGAGCAGTACTTC | CASSQGGGYEQYF
many | . | TRBJ1-2 | TRBV29-1 | TGCAGCGTTGAATCGATCCGAGTTACCTTC | CSVESIRVTF
. | TRBD2 | TRBJ2-1 | TRBV3-1 | TGTGCCAGCAGCCTGCGGGAGGGGAGTGAGCAGTTCTTC | CASSLREGSEQFF
few | . | TRBJ2-3 | TRBV15 | TGTGCCACCAGCAGAAGGTTCTCAGATACGCAGTATTTT | CATSRRFSDTQYF
. | . | TRBJ1-1 | TRBV20-1 | TGCAGTGCTAGAGATTTTCGGGTCACTGAAGCTTTCTTT | CSARDFRVTEAFF
few | TRBD2 | TRBJ2-1 | TRBV11-3 | TGTGCCAGCAGCTTAGGGGATAGCGGGTCCTACAATGAGCAGTTCTTC | CASSLGDSGSYNEQFF
few | . | TRBJ1-6 | TRBV28 | TGTGCCAGCAGTCCTAGAGCCGGGGGGAGGCATTCACCCCTCCACTTT | CASSPRAGGRHSPLHF
few | TRBD2 | TRBJ2-1 | TRBV20-1 | TGCAGTGCGTCTAGCGGGGGGGCCCCTTACAATGAGCAGTTCTTC | CSASSGGAPYNEQFF
few | TRBD2 | TRBJ2-2 | TRBV20-1 | TGCAGTGCTAGATTTAGCGGGAGGGCCGGCGGGGAGCTGTTTTTT | CSARFSGRAGGELFF
few | TRBD1 | TRBJ2-4 | TRBV29-1 | TGCAGCGTCGAGACAGGGAACATTCAGTACTTC | CSVETGNIQYF
few | . | TRBJ2-3 | TRBV11-2 | TGTGCCAGCAGCTCTATCTTATACACAGATACGCAGTATTTT | CASSSILYTDTQYF
once | TRBD2 | TRBJ2-1 | TRBV7-9 | TGTGCCAGCAGCCCGCCCGGGACTAGCGGGAACAATGAGCAGTTCTTC | CASSPPGTSGNNEQFF
. | . | TRBJ1-1 | TRBV27 | TGTGCCAGCAGTTTATTCGAGAACACTGAAGCTTTCTTT | CASSLFENTEAFF
. | . | TRBJ2-2 | TRBV2 | TGTGCCAGCAGTGACCCGGGACTGCCGAACACCGGGGAGCTGTTTTTT | CASSDPGLPNTGELFF
. | TRBD1 | TRBJ2-7 | TRBV20-1 | TGCAGTGCTAGGGGACAGGGGCGCTCCTACGAGCAGTACTTC | CSARGQGRSYEQYF
many | . | TRBJ2-5 | TRBV28 | TGTGCCAGCAGTTTACGCAAAGAGACCCAGTACTTC | CASSLRKETQYF
. | . | TRBJ2-2 | TRBV4-3 | TGCGCCAGCAGCCCGGGGGCCGGGGAGCTGTTTTTT | CASSPGAGELFF
few | TRBD2 | TRBJ2-1 | TRBV4-1 | TGCGCCAGCAGCTCACTAGCGGGAGCTTCCTCCTACAATGAGCAGTTCTTC | CASSSLAGASSYNEQFF
. | TRBD2 | TRBJ2-3 | TRBV20-1 | TGCAGTGGCCGACTAGCTTCAGATACGCAGTATTTT | CSGRLASDTQYF
. | . | TRBJ2-1 | TRBV29-1 | TGCAGCGTTGAAGTAGCACTCCGCTACAATGAGCAGTTCTTC | CSVEVALRYNEQFF
once | . | TRBJ2-2 | TRBV7-2 | TGTGCCAGCCCCTCAAGGCGGCAGATGAACACCGGGGAGCTGTTTTTT | CASPSRRQMNTGELFF
. | TRBD1 | TRBJ1-1 | TRBV5-1 | TGCGCCAGCAGCCAGGACAGGGGCCCCACTGAAGCTTTCTTT | CASSQDRGPTEAFF
. | TRBD1 | TRBJ2-7 | TRBV28 | TGTGCCAGCAGCCCCGAGAGGACAGGGAGGCGCGAGCAGTACTTC | CASSPERTGRREQYF
many | . | TRBJ1-5 | TRBV28 | TGTGCCAGCAGTTTAGCTCTGCAGCCCCAGCATTTT | CASSLALQPQHF
. | TRBD1 | TRBJ2-7 | TRBV20-1 | TGCAGTGCATCGAACAGGGGACGGGCCTACGAGCAGTACTTC | CSASNRGRAYEQYF